This passage covers 14 T cell receptor beta chains from one sample sequenced in a study of OX40 agonist ivuxolimab in advanced cancers. Generated by immunoSEQ multiplex PCR, the TCRdb table keeps only in-frame clones and is missing some. The sample lists around 66,000 clones, approximately 84% occurring once. Sequences were derived from CD4+ or CD8+ T cells sorted from blood, sampled in a trial of the OX40 agonist ivuxolimab. The receptor source for this set is an adult with an advanced solid tumor such as melanoma, head and neck, liver or kidney cancer.

The chain couples TRBV11-3 to TRBJ2-1; a weak D match, TRBD2 (6 bases). CDR1 is SGHNT and CDR2 is YENEEA in the germline V gene. The germline V and J ends were trimmed by 1 base and 6 bases, with 13 bases remaining between them. The CDR3 has 15 amino acids. CDR3 amino acids: CASSLGGGGLNEQFF. The CDR3 coding sequence is TGTGCCAGCAGCTTAGGGGGTGGGGGACTCAATGAGCAGTTCTTC.

V and J are TRBV7-9 and TRBJ2-2, with TRBD2 matching over 14 bases. The trim removed 0 bases at V and 1 base at J, leaving 4 bases unmatched. Germline CDR1 is SEHNR and CDR2 is FQNEAQ (reference sequence). The CDR3 consists of 19 residues. The CDR3 protein is CASSLALGLAGGNTGELFF. The DNA of the CDR3 is TGTGCCAGCAGCTTAGCGCTCGGACTAGCGGGGGGGAACACCGGGGAGCTGTTTTTT.

This chain links TRBV19 with TRBJ1-6; D remains unclear. V was pared by 6 bases and J by 9 bases, with 15 bases between. Germline V gives CDR1 LNHDA, CDR2 SQIVND (reference sequence). The CDR3 length is 14 residues. CDR3: CASSKHGEPSPLHF. DNA for the CDR3: TGTGCCAGTAGCAAACACGGGGAACCTTCACCCCTCCACTTT.

This chain links TRBV10-3 with TRBJ2-3; 8 nucleotides align to TRBD2. Germline V gives CDR1 ENHRY, CDR2 SYGVKD. This CDR3 has 18 residues. V shed 6 bases, J shed 0 bases, and the junction held 14 bases outside the gene matches. CDR3 in amino acids: CAIRDKEELAGSTDTQYF. CDR3 sequence (DNA): TGTGCCATCAGAGATAAGGAGGAATTAGCGGGGAGCACAGATACGCAGTATTTT.

The chain couples TRBV5-5 to TRBJ2-1, with 8 bases matching TRBD1. The germline gives CDR1 SGHKS, CDR2 YYEKEE (reference sequence). The CDR3 has 16 amino acids. The V and J ends lost 6 bases and 1 base, in that order; junction bases with no gene match: 9. The CDR3 region has the DNA TGTGCCAGCACCCCGCCGGGACAGGTATCCTACAATGAGCAGTTCTTC. Protein product: CASTPPGQVSYNEQFF.

The chain carries TRBV9 and TRBJ2-1, with D perhaps matching TRBD2 (5 bases). The V gene's germline CDR1 is SGDLS and CDR2 YYNGEE. Trimming shortened V by 4 bases and J by 4 bases, and 15 bases separated the two germline ends. This CDR3 has 15 amino acids. The CDR3 coding sequence is TGTGCCAGCAGCCCCTTTTCCGGGAATTACAATGAGCAGTTCTTC. Translation: CASSPFSGNYNEQFF.

The V gene is TRBV7-2, the J gene TRBJ1-5; TRBD1 is a possible D gene (6 bases). This CDR3 has 15 residues. Deletions cut 6 bases from V and 0 bases from J, with 12 bases between. The germline V gene has CDR1 SGHTA and CDR2 FQGNSA. CDR3 DNA: TGTGCCAGCAGGCAGGGGCCTTATAGCAATCAGCCCCAGCATTTT. It translates to CASRQGPYSNQPQHF.

The V call is TRBV4-2, the J call TRBJ2-5; 11 bases are a match to TRBD2. The CDR3 is made up of 15 amino acids. V gave up 1 base and J gave up 2 bases; unmatched junction bases: 0. The germline gives CDR1 LGHNA, CDR2 YNFKEQ. The CDR3 DNA reads as TGTGCCAGCAGCCAAGGGACTAGCGGGCAAGAGACCCAGTACTTC. Amino acids: CASSQGTSGQETQYF.

The chain couples TRBV19 to TRBJ2-1; 12 positions agree with TRBD2. Germline V gene sequence: CDR1 LNHDA, CDR2 SQIVND (reference sequence). CDR3 length: 19 amino acids. V lost 4 bases and J lost 0; bases outside the gene matches: 10. This chain's CDR3 is CASSNRLAGGYSSYNEQFF. CDR3 in DNA: TGTGCCAGTAGTAACCGGCTAGCGGGGGGGTACTCCTCCTACAATGAGCAGTTCTTC.

The rearrangement links TRBV19 to TRBJ1-5; TRBD1 might be the D (6 bases). The CDR3 runs to 16 residues. Looked up from germline, CDR1 is LNHDA and CDR2 is SQIVND (reference sequence). The V end was cut by 2 bases, the J end by 7 bases, with 18 bases between. As DNA, the CDR3 is TGTGCCAGTAGTATACTTGAGTCCGGGGGCCGGCAGCCCCAGCATTTT. Amino acid sequence: CASSILESGGRQPQHF.

The J gene is TRBJ2-1, the V gene TRBV6-1; 7 bases match TRBD1. CDR3 length equals 15 residues. Germline V gives CDR1 MNHNS, CDR2 SASEGT. With V trimmed by 6 bases and J by 2 bases, 7 bases remained unmatched. The CDR3 nucleotides read TGTGCCAGCAGAGCGACAGGGTGGGCCTACAATGAGCAGTTCTTC. Protein product: CASRATGWAYNEQFF.

The chain combines TRBV19 with TRBJ2-3; 8 bases are shared with TRBD2. V was pared by 3 bases and J by 1 base, with 9 bases of the junction left unmatched. CDR3 length equals 17 residues. Germline-derived CDR1 and CDR2 are LNHDA and SQIVND (reference sequence). Here the CDR3 reads CASSISLSRGGTDTQYF. CDR3 nucleotide sequence: TGTGCCAGTAGTATTAGCCTCTCGCGGGGGGGCACAGATACGCAGTATTTT.

V and J are TRBV6-1 and TRBJ2-7; D is ambiguous. Germline values: CDR1 MNHNS, CDR2 SASEGT. V shed 8 bases and J shed 4 bases, with 9 bases lying between them. This CDR3 spans 11 amino acids. CDR3: CASSLIYEQYF. The CDR3 nucleotides read TGTGCCAGCTCACTAATTTACGAGCAGTACTTC.

In this sample, this clone turned up once. The gene calls are TRBV5-5 and TRBJ1-1; 9 bases are a match to TRBD1. Unmatched junction bases numbered 10, after V lost 4 bases and J lost 6 bases. Looked up from germline, CDR1 is SGHKS and CDR2 is YYEKEE (reference sequence). The CDR3 length is 15 residues. Here the CDR3 reads CASSQQGAQWAEAFF. The CDR3 nucleotides are TGTGCCAGCAGCCAACAGGGGGCGCAATGGGCTGAAGCTTTCTTT.